This entry lists 27 T cell receptor beta chains sequenced from one sample in a study of cytomegalovirus exposure and HLA in healthy donors. 13 Jbeta primers and 60 Vbeta primers were used for the PCR. Profiling relied on immunoSEQ multiplex PCR, and the TCRdb table lists in-frame clones only, not all of them. The data contain some 100,000 clones, about 77% of them seen just once; the ten biggest clones take up about 4.5%. Sequencing was performed on PBMCs. The source of these receptors is a woman aged 18 to 35 in good health and CMV-seropositive.

This clone was recorded once. V and J are TRBV9 and TRBJ1-4; D remains ambiguous. Germline V lookup: CDR1 SGDLS, CDR2 YYNGEE. The CDR3 totals 14 residues. V was trimmed by 0 bases and J by 4 bases, leaving 7 bases between them. In nucleotides, the CDR3 is TGTGCCAGCAGCGTAGGTTGGAGTAATGAAAAACTGTTTTTT. The encoded protein is CASSVGWSNEKLFF.

CDR3 protein: CASSAGQGTGYTF. The DNA for the CDR3 is TGTGCCAGCAGTGCCGGACAGGGGACCGGCTACACCTTC. The rearrangement uses TRBV28 and TRBJ1-2, with TRBD1 matching over 9 bases. Germline lookup yields CDR1 MDHEN and CDR2 SYDVKM. The trim removed 5 bases at V and 8 bases at J, leaving 6 bases unmatched. The CDR3 has 13 amino acids.

The chain recombines TRBV27 with TRBJ2-7; 7 bases are shared with TRBD2. V was pared by 6 bases and J by 4 bases, with 6 bases of the junction left unmatched. The CDR3 is made up of 13 amino acids. Looked up from germline, CDR1 is MNHEY and CDR2 is SMNVEV (reference sequence). The CDR3 region has the DNA TGTGCCAGCAGAAGCGGGATGATTTACGAGCAGTACTTC. Translating it yields CASRSGMIYEQYF.

A note on this clone: Other DNA sequences in this specimen translate into the identical CDR3. The chain recombines TRBV4-3 with TRBJ2-7, with D maybe TRBD2 (5 bases). The germline CDR1 and CDR2 sequences are LGHNA and YSLEER. The CDR3 covers 13 residues. The V gene lost 0 bases and the J gene lost 4 bases, with 7 bases spanning the gap. The CDR3 here is CASSQDSGYEQYF. CDR3 sequence (DNA): TGCGCCAGCAGCCAAGATTCGGGGTACGAGCAGTACTTC.

This clone was recorded once. The chain is built from TRBV28 and TRBJ1-5; 7 bases map to TRBD1. The V gene end was trimmed by 3 bases and the J gene end by 2 bases; junction bases not matched to a gene: 4. CDR1 MDHEN and CDR2 SYDVKM come from the germline V gene. The CDR3 has 15 amino acids. The CDR3 region is CASSFGQAGNQPQHF. As DNA, the CDR3 is TGTGCCAGCAGTTTCGGACAGGCGGGCAATCAGCCCCAGCATTTT. Drawing the rest from reference TRBV28 and TRBJ1-5, the complete variable domain is DVKVTQSSRYLVKRTGEKVFLECVQDMDHENMFWYRQDPGLGLRLIYFSYDVKMKEKGDIPEGYSVSREKKERFSLILESASTNQTSMYLCASSFGQAGNQPQHFGDGTRLSIL.

CDR3 sequence (DNA): TGTGCCAGCACCCCCAGGGGGAGCACAGATACGCAGTATTTT. This encodes CASTPRGSTDTQYF. V and J are TRBV28 and TRBJ2-3; 7 bases align to TRBD1. This CDR3 has 14 amino acids. The J segment lost 0 bases and the V segment lost 7 bases, leaving 4 bases of the junction unmatched. Germline CDR1 is MDHEN and CDR2 is SYDVKM.

The V gene is TRBV5-6, the J gene TRBJ2-5; D is ambiguous. Germline V gene data show CDR1 as SGHDT and CDR2 as YYEEEE. The V gene lost 0 bases and the J gene lost 5 bases, with 8 bases spanning the gap. This CDR3 has 13 amino acids. Written as DNA, the CDR3 is TGTGCCAGCAGCTTGGGACAAGTCGAGACCCAGTACTTC. As protein: CASSLGQVETQYF.

The rearrangement joins TRBV6-1 to TRBJ2-1, with D possibly TRBD1 on 5 matching bases. CDR1 is MNHNS, CDR2 SASEGT, per germline. V lost 2 bases and J 4 bases, leaving 12 bases between the germline ends. The CDR3 totals 15 residues. In nucleotides, the CDR3 is TGTGCCAGCAGTGAAAAGGGGATCCCTTACAATGAGCAGTTCTTC. Translation: CASSEKGIPYNEQFF.

The gene calls are TRBV27 and TRBJ2-7; 9 nucleotides agree with TRBD1. The CDR3 totals 16 residues. V was pared by 4 bases and J by 0 bases, with 7 bases of the junction left unmatched. CDR1 is MNHEY, CDR2 SMNVEV, per germline (reference sequence). CDR3 protein: CASSYTGTGSSYEQYF. The CDR3 nucleotides read TGTGCCAGCAGTTACACCGGGACAGGGAGCTCCTACGAGCAGTACTTC.

The chain carries TRBV19 and TRBJ2-3, with TRBD2 as a possible D gene (5 bases). Germline CDR1 and CDR2: LNHDA and SQIVND (reference sequence). The CDR3 sequence is 13 residues long. V was pared by 7 bases and J by 2 bases, with 10 bases between. DNA for the CDR3: TGTGCCAGTACAGCGGACCCCACAGATACGCAGTATTTT. Translation gives CASTADPTDTQYF.

V gene TRBV6-5 combines with J gene TRBJ1-2; 8 bases align to TRBD1. This CDR3 comprises 13 residues. V trimming: 6 bases; J trimming: 8 bases; junction bases outside the gene matches: 8. Germline V lookup: CDR1 MNHEY, CDR2 SVGAGI. The CDR3 region has the DNA TGTGCCAGCAGCAGCTCCGGACAGGGAGGCTACACCTTC. As protein: CASSSSGQGGYTF.

The chain links TRBV7-9 to TRBJ2-2, with D possibly TRBD2 on 5 matching bases. V was trimmed by 8 bases and J by 0 bases, leaving 10 bases between them. The CDR3 runs to 14 residues. Germline V gives CDR1 SEHNR, CDR2 FQNEAQ (reference sequence). CDR3 coding DNA: TGTGCCAGCCCGGACTCCGCGAACACCGGGGAGCTGTTTTTT. Translating gives CASPDSANTGELFF.

The V and J genes are TRBV6-5 and TRBJ1-2; D ambiguous. The CDR3 sequence is 14 residues long. Germline loops: CDR1 MNHEY, CDR2 SVGAGI. The germline V and J ends were trimmed by 0 bases and 5 bases, with 10 bases remaining between them. The CDR3 reads CASSYSRRLYGYTF. The CDR3 bases are TGTGCCAGCAGTTACTCGAGAAGATTATATGGCTACACCTTC.

The V call is TRBV6-4, the J call TRBJ2-7; TRBD1 is a possible D gene (6 bases). The length of the CDR3 is 15 residues. The germline V gene has CDR1 MRHNA and CDR2 SNTAGT. V lost 6 bases and J 5 bases, leaving 20 bases between the germline ends. The CDR3 region is CASSASRGSGDEQYF. Written as DNA, the CDR3 is TGTGCCAGCAGCGCCTCAAGGGGGAGTGGGGACGAGCAGTACTTC.

This clone was recorded a few times. The chain is built from TRBV9 and TRBJ1-1, with TRBD1 matching over 7 bases. The trim removed 1 base at V and 4 bases at J, leaving 13 bases unmatched. There are 17 residues in the CDR3. Germline V gene lookup returns CDR1 SGDLS and CDR2 YYNGEE. Here the CDR3 reads CASSVTPFTGVSTEAFF. The CDR3 DNA follows: TGTGCCAGCAGCGTAACCCCCTTCACAGGGGTTAGCACTGAAGCTTTCTTT.

This clone was observed a few times. CDR3 loop: CASSQELAGAYEQYF. Here the CDR3 DNA reads TGTGCCAGCAGCCAAGAACTAGCGGGAGCCTACGAGCAGTACTTC. The rearrangement uses TRBV14 and TRBJ2-7, with 11 bases matching TRBD2. V lost 0 bases to trimming and J lost 2 bases; unmatched junction nucleotides: 0. CDR1 and CDR2 from the germline V gene are SGHDN and FVKESK. The CDR3 is 15 residues long.

The chain has TRBV9 and TRBJ2-7; TRBD1 agrees at 7 bases. The V gene's germline CDR1 is SGDLS and CDR2 YYNGEE. The CDR3 length is 15 residues. With V trimmed by 2 bases and J by 2 bases, 7 bases remained unmatched. CDR3 sequence (DNA): TGTGCCAGCAGCGTGTCCGGGCAGGGGGCCTACGAGCAGTACTTC. Protein: CASSVSGQGAYEQYF. Looking up the rest from reference TRBV9 and TRBJ2-7 gives the full variable domain: DSGVTQTPKHLITATGQRVTLRCSPRSGDLSVYWYQQSLDQGLQFLIQYYNGEERAKGNILERFSAQQFPDLHSELNLSSLELGDSALYFCASSVSGQGAYEQYFGPGTRLTVT.

This CDR3 is CAWRAFQETQYF. DNA for the CDR3: TGTGCCTGGAGGGCCTTCCAAGAGACCCAGTACTTC. The chain has TRBV30 and TRBJ2-5, with D unclear. The length of the CDR3 is 12 residues. Trimming took 3 bases from V and 1 from J, leaving 6 bases between them. Germline V lookup: CDR1 GTSNPN, CDR2 SVGIG (reference sequence).

The V call is TRBV7-2, the J call TRBJ1-2; no clear D gene. Trimming stripped 6 bases from V and 4 bases from J, with 15 bases between. The CDR3 is made up of 14 amino acids. The germline CDR1 and CDR2 sequences are SGHTA and FQGNSA. In DNA form, the CDR3 reads TGTGCCAGCAGTAGTAGCAGCGTCAGCTATGGCTACACCTTC. As protein: CASSSSSVSYGYTF. Variable domain in full (rest from reference TRBV7-2 and TRBJ1-2): GAGVSQSPSNKVTEKGKDVELRCDPISGHTALYWYRQSLGQGLEFLIYFQGNSAPDKSGLPSDRFSAERTGGSVSTLTIQRTQQEDSAVYLCASSSSSVSYGYTFGSGTRLTVV.

J is TRBJ2-7 and V is TRBV27; tentatively, D is TRBD1 (5 bases). V lost 0 bases and J 4 bases, leaving 13 bases between the germline ends. The CDR3 has 15 amino acids. The germline gives CDR1 MNHEY, CDR2 SMNVEV (reference sequence). CDR3 sequence (DNA): TGTGCCAGCAGTTTATCTCGGACAACACTATACGAGCAGTACTTC. Translating it yields CASSLSRTTLYEQYF.

This chain connects TRBV30 to TRBJ2-3; D uncertain. The CDR3 length is 11 residues. Between the trimmed V and J ends, which lost 1 base and 4 bases, there was a span of 3 bases. Germline V gene data show CDR1 as GTSNPN and CDR2 as SVGIG (reference sequence). The CDR3: CAWSGADTQYF. In DNA form, the CDR3 reads TGTGCCTGGAGTGGCGCAGATACGCAGTATTTT.

The chain is built from TRBV5-1 and TRBJ2-2; perhaps TRBD2 as D (5 bases). Trimming removed 4 bases at V and 7 bases at J, with 14 bases between. The CDR3 totals 14 residues. The germline V gene encodes CDR1 SGHRS and CDR2 YFSETQ. CDR3 protein: CASSKEGLNGELFF. The CDR3 bases are TGCGCCAGCAGCAAAGAGGGTCTTAACGGGGAGCTGTTTTTT.

The genes are TRBV29-1 and TRBJ2-7; 11 positions agree with TRBD1. With V trimmed by 6 bases and J by 5 bases, 6 bases remained unmatched. The germline V gene has CDR1 SQVTM and CDR2 ANQGSEA. The CDR3 contains 13 residues. CDR3 DNA sequence: TGCAGCGTCTGGACAGGGGGCAAAAACGAGCAGTACTTC. It encodes CSVWTGGKNEQYF.

This clone was picked up a small number of times. This chain uses TRBV9 with TRBJ2-7, with 7 bases that match TRBD1. The CDR3 extends over 15 amino acids. Trimming removed 0 bases from V and 2 bases from J; junction bases left unmatched: 5. Germline V gene lookup returns CDR1 SGDLS and CDR2 YYNGEE. CDR3 sequence: CASSVGQGATYEQYF. CDR3 DNA sequence: TGTGCCAGCAGCGTAGGACAGGGAGCCACCTACGAGCAGTACTTC. Variable domain in full (rest from reference TRBV9 and TRBJ2-7): DSGVTQTPKHLITATGQRVTLRCSPRSGDLSVYWYQQSLDQGLQFLIQYYNGEERAKGNILERFSAQQFPDLHSELNLSSLELGDSALYFCASSVGQGATYEQYFGPGTRLTVT.

The V gene is TRBV7-6, the J gene TRBJ2-1; weak D call: TRBD2 (6 bases). The CDR3 is made up of 14 amino acids. V shed 2 bases and J shed 8 bases, with 13 bases lying between them. Germline CDR1 reads SGHVS; CDR2 reads FNYEAQ. In DNA form, the CDR3 reads TGTGCCAGCAGCTTAACGGGAGAGAGGGATGAGCAGTTCTTC. It codes for CASSLTGERDEQFF.

The chain uses TRBV7-9 and TRBJ2-5; 7 positions agree with TRBD1. Germline assignment: CDR1 SEHNR and CDR2 FQNEAQ (reference sequence). V lost 5 bases, J lost 5 bases, and 5 bases stayed unmatched. This CDR3 has 13 residues. DNA of the CDR3: TGTGCCAGCAGCCGAGGGGGCGCGGAGACCCAGTACTTC. Amino acid sequence: CASSRGGAETQYF.

The rearrangement links TRBV9 to TRBJ1-6; TRBD1 aligns across 8 bases. The CDR3 is 15 amino acids. Germline trimming cut 1 base from V and 9 bases from J; bases unmatched to any gene: 6. Germline V CDR1 and CDR2: SGDLS, YYNGEE. CDR3 nucleotide sequence: TGTGCCAGCAGCGTATTAGATCAGGGGGCTTCACCCCTCCACTTT. This gives the protein CASSVLDQGASPLHF.